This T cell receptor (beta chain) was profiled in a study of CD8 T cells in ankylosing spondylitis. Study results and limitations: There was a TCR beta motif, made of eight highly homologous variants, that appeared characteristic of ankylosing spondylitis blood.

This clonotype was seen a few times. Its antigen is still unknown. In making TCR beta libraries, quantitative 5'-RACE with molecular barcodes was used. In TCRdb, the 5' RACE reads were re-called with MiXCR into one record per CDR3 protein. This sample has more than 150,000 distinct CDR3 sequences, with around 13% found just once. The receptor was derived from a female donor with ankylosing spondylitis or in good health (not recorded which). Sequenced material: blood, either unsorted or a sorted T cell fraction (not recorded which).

CDR3 residues: CASSRLAILNEQFF. The DNA of the CDR3 is TGTGCCAGCAGCCGATTAGCGATTCTCAATGAGCAGTTCTTC. The rearrangement links TRBV11-2 to TRBJ2-1; D perhaps matches TRBD2 (5 bases). Per the germline V gene, CDR1 is SGHAT and CDR2 is FQNNGV. Trimming removed 5 bases at V and 6 bases at J, with 14 bases between. This CDR3 spans 14 amino acids.